A single sample is the source of the 25 T cell receptor delta chains below, sequenced in a study of γδ T cells in repeated Plasmodium falciparum infection. TCRdb re-processed the multiplex PCR reads via CATT. The data show tens of thousands of delta-chain clones, 0.95% to 1% seen once. Bulk repertoires came from Vgamma9/Vdelta2+ or Vdelta2-negative gammadelta T cells flow-sorted from PBMC. Sequencing was carried out using gamma-delta T cells from blood. The receptors shown here come from a pool of human donors (malaria-infected and uninfected, not separated).

In this sample, this clone turned up a few times. The protein TCRdb gives is from a much larger clone and does not agree with this DNA's translation at residue 19, likely a read error; the protein shown here comes from the DNA. The chain uses TRDV1 and TRDJ1; the D gene is possibly TRDD3 (6 bases). Looked up from germline, CDR1 is TSWWSYY and CDR2 is QGS. This CDR3 spans 20 amino acids. The CDR3 region has the DNA TGTGCTCTTGGGGAAGATCCGAAGTCTGTCGGGGATTCGTACACCGATAAACTCACCTTT. Translating it yields CALGEDPKSVGDSYTDKLTF.

This clone was observed a few times. The protein that TCRdb holds for this DNA derives from a much larger clone and differs from the translated DNA at residue 12, which likely indicates a read error; the protein shown here is translated from the DNA. This chain links TRDV1 with TRDJ1; TRDD2 agrees at 7 bases. TCRdb carries no J gene annotation; the J gene was assigned here by matching the DNA with germline. There are 19 residues in the CDR3. Germline values: CDR1 TSWWSYY, CDR2 QGS. After removal of 7 bases from V and 7 bases from J, the junction contained 27 bases not matched to a gene. CDR3 sequence: CALASALRLGALPAGKLIF. The CDR3, as DNA: TGTGCTCTTGCGTCAGCACTCCGTCTCGGGGCCCTTCCTGCGGGTAAACTCATCTTT.

On this clone itself: A far larger clone is just one base off, so this is likely a read error. The same CDR3 also results from other DNA sequences found in this sample. The rearrangement links TRDV2 to TRDJ1, with 9 bases matching TRDD3. TCRdb supplies no J gene; here it was assigned by aligning the nucleotide sequence to germline. The V segment lost 7 bases and the J segment 0 bases; nucleotides outside the gene matches: 11. This CDR3 region has 16 residues. Per the germline V gene, CDR1 is GEAIGNYY and CDR2 is EKD. The CDR3 bases are TGTGCCTGCGACCCTGGGGGATGGCTGTACACCGATAAACTCATCTTT. Translating gives CACDPGGWLYTDKLIF.

This clone was seen ten or more times. A far more abundant clone sits one base away, making this likely a read error. The same CDR3 is also encoded by other DNA sequences in this sample. V usage is TRDV2 and J usage is TRDJ1; TRDD3 matches at 7 bases. TCRdb does not report a J gene; here it was assigned by matching the DNA to germline references. Germline values: CDR1 GEAIGNYY, CDR2 EKD. The CDR3 is 15 residues long. CDR3 sequence (DNA): TGTGCCTGCGACACCGTTGGGGATAGAAGCGATAAACTCATCTTT. Translation: CACDTVGDRSDKLIF.

This clone was picked up a small number of times. Only one base separates this from a far larger clonotype, so it likely reflects a read error. The sample holds other DNA sequences that translate to the same CDR3. This chain uses TRDV2 with TRDJ1, with TRDD3 as a possible D gene (6 bases). The J gene, missing from TCRdb, was assigned here through DNA to germline matching. CDR1 is GEAIGNYY, CDR2 EKD, per germline. The CDR3 contains 16 residues. Between the trimmed V and J ends, which lost 4 bases and 4 bases, there was a span of 21 bases. CDR3 sequence (DNA): TGTGCCTGTGATACATTATCCCCTGCTGGGGTCGATAAACTCATCTTT. Translating it yields CACDTLSPAGVDKLIF.

This clone was recorded a few times. TCRdb records a much larger clone's protein for this DNA, with a difference at residue 6 that likely arises from a read error; the protein given is the translation of the DNA. The V call is TRDV1, the J call TRDJ1; 8 positions match TRDD3. From germline, CDR1 is TSWWSYY and CDR2 QGS. CDR3 length: 18 amino acids. The V and J ends lost 3 bases and 0 bases, in that order; junction bases with no gene match: 12. The CDR3 protein is CALGEGIRTGGYTDKLIF. The CDR3 DNA sequence: TGTGCTCTTGGGGAGGGGATCCGTACTGGGGGGTACACCGATAAACTCATCTTT.

This clone was observed a handful of times. TCRdb's entry gives the protein of a much larger clone, which mismatches this DNA's translation at residue 20, likely from a read error; the protein reported here is translated from the DNA. No J gene was named, though the V gene is TRDV2; no DNA check was done on the table's D call, TRDD3. CDR3 length equals 21 residues. CDR1 and CDR2 from the germline V gene are GEAIGNYY and EKD. The CDR3: CACDTLSSPSLGDGSTDKLTF. The CDR3 nucleotides read TGTGCCTGTGACACACTGAGTAGTCCATCTTTGGGGGATGGATCCACCGATAAACTCACCTTT.

Details on this clone: This DNA's translation and the protein TCRdb lists, from a much larger clone, do not match at residue 8, likely due to a read error; the protein shown is translated from the DNA. CDR3 protein: CASARWGVHPDKLIF. In nucleotides, the CDR3 is TGTGCCTCCGCGCGCTGGGGGGTACATCCCGATAAACTCATCTTT. The J gene is TRDJ1, the V gene TRDV2, with 7 bases that match TRDD3. The CDR3 runs to 15 residues. Germline V CDR1 and CDR2: GEAIGNYY, EKD. V trimming: 8 bases; J trimming: 3 bases; junction bases outside the gene matches: 14.

This clone has a handful of counts. A clone one base away is much larger, so this may be a read error. The chain is built from TRDV1 and TRDJ1; the D gene is possibly TRDD3 (5 bases). The J gene is absent in TCRdb and was assigned here via DNA matching to germline. The CDR3 is 16 amino acids. The germline CDR1 and CDR2 sequences are TSWWSYY and QGS. The chain's CDR3 is CALGDPPLGLTDKLIF. The CDR3 bases are TGTGCTCTCGGGGACCCTCCCTTGGGGCTCACCGATAAACTCATCTTT.

Note on this clone: This DNA translates differently at residue 16 from the TCRdb protein, which is that of a much larger clone; a read error is likely, and the protein shown is the DNA's own translation. The chain uses TRDV1 and TRDJ1, with 13 bases identical to TRDD3. Germline V gene data show CDR1 as TSWWSYY and CDR2 as QGS. This CDR3 spans 20 amino acids. CDR3 protein: CALGDLISYWGIRHTGKLIF. CDR3 coding DNA: TGTGCTCTTGGGGATCTCATTTCGTACTGGGGGATACGGCACACCGGTAAACTCATCTTT.

Notes on this clone: One base separates it from a far larger clone, so it is likely a read error. The same CDR3 can be traced to other DNA sequences in this sample. V is TRDV2 and J is TRDJ1; 8 bases align to TRDD3. Since TCRdb gives no J gene, matching the DNA to germline was used here to assign it. The CDR3 loop spans 19 amino acids. The germline V gene encodes CDR1 GEAIGNYY and CDR2 EKD. Written as DNA, the CDR3 is TGTGCCTGTGACACCGACTACTGGGGGGCCGGGCCTTACACTGATAAACTCATCTTT. The encoded protein is CACDTDYWGAGPYTDKLIF.

This clone has a handful of counts. TCRdb records a much larger clone's protein for this DNA, with a difference at residue 9 that likely arises from a read error; the protein given is the translation of the DNA. This chain links TRDV1 with TRDJ1, with TRDD3 matching 7 bases. Per the germline V gene, CDR1 is TSWWSYY and CDR2 is QGS. The V segment lost 4 bases and the J segment 3 bases; nucleotides outside the gene matches: 8. There are 15 residues in the CDR3. Here the CDR3 reads CALGGPMGDPDKLIF. The CDR3 DNA reads TGTGCTCTTGGGGGACCGATGGGGGACCCCGATAAACTCATCTTT.

This clone has only a few counts. TCRdb attributes to this sequence the protein of a much larger clone, which differs from the DNA translation at residue 5; a read error is likely, and the protein displayed is translated from the DNA. This sequence joins TRDV2 and TRDJ1; 13 bases fit TRDD3. The length of the CDR3 is 18 residues. Losses at the gene ends were 3 bases for V and 10 bases for J; bases not matched to a gene: 19. CDR1 and CDR2 (germline): GEAIGNYY, EKD. CDR3: CACDDLLGDTRASKGLIF. The DNA of the CDR3 is TGTGCCTGTGACGACCTACTGGGGGATACGCGCGCAAGTAAAGGACTCATCTTT.

Turning to this clone: TCRdb's protein, taken from a much larger clone, differs from this DNA's translation at residue 19, likely owing to a read error; the protein displayed comes from the DNA. The chain combines TRDV1 with TRDJ2; 12 bases map to TRDD3. Germline matching of the DNA provided the J gene here, since TCRdb leaves it blank. This CDR3 has 25 amino acids. In germline, CDR1 is TSWWSYY, CDR2 QGS. V lost 5 bases and J lost 4; bases outside the gene matches: 32. The CDR3 is CALGPRLDTTGGYPTLPASTAQLFF. The CDR3 DNA reads as TGTGCTCTTGGGCCCCGCCTTGATACTACTGGGGGATACCCTACCCTCCCTGCTTCGACAGCACAACTCTTCTTT.

In this sample, this clone turned up many times. This sequence is one base from a far larger clone and is likely a read error. This same CDR3 is encoded by further DNA sequences in the sample. The gene calls are TRDV1 and TRDJ2, with D possibly being TRDD2 or TRDD3 (5 bases each). This CDR3 has 23 residues. Germline CDR1 and CDR2: TSWWSYY and QGS. V lost 0 bases to trimming and J lost 2 bases, with 31 bases between them. CDR3 amino acids: CALGELLPLLYYLGPSLTAQLFF. The CDR3 DNA reads TGTGCTCTTGGGGAACTGTTGCCTCTCCTATACTACTTGGGGCCCTCCTTGACAGCACAACTCTTCTTT.

This clone was counted a few times. This DNA's translation differs at residue 7 from TCRdb's protein, which comes from a much larger clone; a read error is likely, and the protein shown is translated from the DNA. The rearrangement joins TRDV2 to TRDJ1; perhaps TRDD3 as D (7 bases). As TCRdb names no J gene, one was assigned here on the basis of a DNA match to germline. CDR1 is GEAIGNYY and CDR2 is EKD in the germline V gene. V dropped 0 bases and J dropped 0 bases, with 37 bases sitting between them. The CDR3 contains 24 residues. The chain's CDR3 is CACDTGSASPTIAGGPRNTDKLIF. For the CDR3, the DNA is TGTGCCTGTGACACCGGATCGGCGAGTCCTACTATAGCTGGGGGCCCTCGGAACACCGATAAACTCATCTTT.

Notes on this clone: A read error likely explains this, since a far larger clone differs by one base. At the DNA level, this CDR3 is encoded by other sequences in the same sample as well. The chain joins TRDV2 to TRDJ1, with D unclear. Since TCRdb gives no J gene, matching the DNA to germline was used here to assign it. Trimming took 0 bases from V and 5 from J, leaving 30 bases between them. The germline CDR1 and CDR2 sequences are GEAIGNYY and EKD. The CDR3 has 20 residues. CDR3 DNA sequence: TGTGCCTGTGACACCATCCTGGCCAGCCCCCAAAACTACTACGGAGATAAACTCATCTTT. Protein product: CACDTILASPQNYYGDKLIF.

With regard to this clone: TCRdb shows a much larger clone's protein in place of this DNA's translation, and the two differ at residue 10, likely through a read error; the protein shown is translated from the DNA. The genes are TRDV1 and TRDJ1; D perhaps matches TRDD3 (5 bases). TCRdb records no J gene; here it was assigned by comparing the DNA to germline. The CDR3 covers 16 residues. V was shortened by 4 bases and J by 1 base, with 16 bases between the two germline ends. CDR1 and CDR2 (germline): TSWWSYY, QGS. CDR3 loop: CALGVPGTLSTDKLIF. DNA of the CDR3: TGTGCTCTTGGGGTCCCGGGGACCCTCTCCACCGATAAACTCATCTTT.

This clone has a count of ten or more. This chain joins TRDV1 and TRDJ1; 11 bases map to TRDD3. TCRdb supplies no J gene; here it was assigned by aligning the nucleotide sequence to germline. This CDR3 spans 25 amino acids. Germline-derived CDR1 and CDR2 are TSWWSYY and QGS. With 3 bases clipped from V and 0 bases from J, the junction kept 30 bases outside the gene matches. The CDR3 loop is CALGDFLRGPIMGDTRNQYTDKLIF. CDR3 in DNA: TGTGCTCTTGGGGACTTCCTCCGAGGGCCTATCATGGGGGATACGCGTAACCAGTACACCGATAAACTCATCTTT.

In its sample, this clone was seen many times. The rearrangement links TRDV1 to TRDJ1, with 7 bases lining up with TRDD2. The CDR3 loop spans 15 amino acids. CDR1 TSWWSYY and CDR2 QGS come from the germline V gene. J lost 7 bases, V lost 2 bases, and 10 bases had no gene match. The CDR3 is CALGETVSYGVKLIF. The CDR3 nucleotides are TGTGCTCTTGGGGAAACGGTTTCCTACGGGGTTAAACTCATCTTT.

This clone was counted ten times or more. This sequence is one base from a far larger clone and is likely a read error. The same CDR3 arises from other DNA sequences in this sample as well. The chain couples TRDV2 to TRDJ1; 9 bases line up with TRDD3. J gave up 8 bases and V 3 bases, and 12 bases lay outside the gene matches. Germline V gene sequence: CDR1 GEAIGNYY, CDR2 EKD. CDR3 length: 15 amino acids. In DNA, the CDR3 is TGTGCCTGTGACGGAATGGGGGATAAGGGGGTGAAACTCATCTTT. This codes for CACDGMGDKGVKLIF.

To note about this clone: The amino acid sequence in TCRdb belongs to a much larger clone and departs from this DNA's translation at residue 17, likely a sequencing read error; the sequence shown is translated from the DNA. CDR3 protein: CALGEVPKRSPRIMGDARPSDKLIF. As DNA, the CDR3 is TGTGCTCTTGGGGAAGTGCCTAAACGGAGTCCCCGGATCATGGGGGATGCGCGTCCATCCGATAAACTCATCTTT. V is TRDV1 and J is TRDJ1; TRDD3 matches 8 bases. The CDR3 has 25 amino acids. The J segment lost 3 bases and the V segment lost 2 bases, leaving 35 bases of the junction unmatched. Per germline, CDR1 TSWWSYY and CDR2 QGS.

Turning to this clone: This DNA's translation differs at residue 19 from TCRdb's protein, which comes from a much larger clone; a read error is likely, and the protein shown is translated from the DNA. For the V gene the call is TRDV2; the J gene has no call; the table's D call of TRDD3 was not tested on the DNA. CDR3 size: 20 residues. Per germline, CDR1 GEAIGNYY and CDR2 EKD. The chain's CDR3 is CACDTVPTGGLGGYTDKLTF. The CDR3 nucleotides read TGTGCCTGTGACACCGTCCCTACTGGGGGATTGGGGGGGTACACCGATAAACTCACCTTT.

For this clone: Given a far larger clone just one base away, this is likely a sequencing read error. Additional DNA sequences in this sample encode the identical CDR3. No J gene call was made, and the V gene is TRDV2; the table's D call, TRDD3, was not checked against the DNA. The CDR3 extends over 19 amino acids. Germline values: CDR1 GEAIGNYY, CDR2 EKD. CDR3 coding DNA: TGTGCCTGTGACACCCTCGTACTGGGGGATAGGGGAGACACCGATAAACTTATCTTT. As protein: CACDTLVLGDRGDTDKLIF.

Worth noting for this clone: TCRdb lists the protein of a much larger clone for this DNA, which differs at residue 8, so this is likely a read error; the protein given here is translated from the DNA itself. V gene TRDV1 combines with J gene TRDJ1; 7 bases align to TRDD3. Since TCRdb gives no J gene, matching the DNA to germline was used here to assign it. Trimming at V came to 0 bases and at J to 3 bases, leaving 16 bases not matched to a gene. CDR3 length: 19 residues. Germline V gives CDR1 TSWWSYY, CDR2 QGS. CDR3 region: CALGELRMWGRMTADKLIF. The CDR3 nucleotides are TGTGCTCTTGGGGAACTCCGTATGTGGGGGAGAATGACGGCCGATAAACTCATCTTT.